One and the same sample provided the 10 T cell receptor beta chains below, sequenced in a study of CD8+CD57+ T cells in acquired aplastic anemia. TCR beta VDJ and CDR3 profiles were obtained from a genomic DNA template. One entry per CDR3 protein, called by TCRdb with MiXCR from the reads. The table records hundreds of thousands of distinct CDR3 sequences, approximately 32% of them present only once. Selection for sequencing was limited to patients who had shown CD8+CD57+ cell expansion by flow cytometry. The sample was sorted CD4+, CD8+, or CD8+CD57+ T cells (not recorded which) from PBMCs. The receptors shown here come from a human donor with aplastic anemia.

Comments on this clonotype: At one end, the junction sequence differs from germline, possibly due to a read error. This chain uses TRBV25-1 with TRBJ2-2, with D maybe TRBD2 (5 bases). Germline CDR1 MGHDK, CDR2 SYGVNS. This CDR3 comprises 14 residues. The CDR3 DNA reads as TGCGCCAGCAGTCCCACAGCGAACACCGGGGAGCTGCTTTTT. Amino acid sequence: CASSPTANTGELLF.

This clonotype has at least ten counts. The DNA of the CDR3 is TGTGCCAGCAGCCCCCAGGGGACCATTAACTATGGCTACACCTTC. As protein: CASSPQGTINYGYTF. The chain joins TRBV7-9 to TRBJ1-2, with a possible D match to TRBD1 (6 bases). The CDR3 covers 15 residues. Germline values: CDR1 SEHNR, CDR2 FQNEAQ (reference sequence). With 5 bases removed from V and 1 base from J, the gap between germline ends came to 14 bases.

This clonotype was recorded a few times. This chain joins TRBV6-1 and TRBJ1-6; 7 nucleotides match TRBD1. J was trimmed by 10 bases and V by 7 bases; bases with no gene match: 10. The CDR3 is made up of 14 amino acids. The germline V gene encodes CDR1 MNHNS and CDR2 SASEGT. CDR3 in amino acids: CASTLARTGSPLHF. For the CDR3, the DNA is TGTGCCAGCACCTTGGCGAGGACAGGCTCACCCCTCCACTTT.

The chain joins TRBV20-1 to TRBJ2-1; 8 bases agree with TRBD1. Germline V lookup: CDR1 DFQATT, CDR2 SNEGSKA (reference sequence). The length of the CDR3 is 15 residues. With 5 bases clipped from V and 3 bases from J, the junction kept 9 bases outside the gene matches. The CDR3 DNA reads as TGCAGTGCTCAAGGACAGGGTGGGTTCTACAATGAGCAGTTCTTC. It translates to CSAQGQGGFYNEQFF.

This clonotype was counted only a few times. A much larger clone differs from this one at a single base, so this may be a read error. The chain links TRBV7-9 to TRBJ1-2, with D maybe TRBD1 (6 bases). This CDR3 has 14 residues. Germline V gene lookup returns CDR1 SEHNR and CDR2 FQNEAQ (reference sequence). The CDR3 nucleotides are TGTGCCAGCAGCTTGGGGGGCCAGGACTATGGCTACGCCTTC. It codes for CASSLGGQDYGYAF.

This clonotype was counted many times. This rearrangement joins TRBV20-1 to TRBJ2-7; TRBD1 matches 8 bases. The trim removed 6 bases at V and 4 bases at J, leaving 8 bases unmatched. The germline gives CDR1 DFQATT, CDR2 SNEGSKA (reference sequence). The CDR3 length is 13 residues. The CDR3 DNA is TGCAGTGCCTTGGACAGGGTCCATTACGAGCAGTACTTC. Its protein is CSALDRVHYEQYF.

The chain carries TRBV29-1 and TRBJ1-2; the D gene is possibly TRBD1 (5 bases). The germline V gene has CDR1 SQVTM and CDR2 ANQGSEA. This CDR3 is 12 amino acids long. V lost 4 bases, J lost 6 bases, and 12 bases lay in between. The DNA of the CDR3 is TGCAGCGTTGGCGGGGGTAGGAATGGCTACACCTTC. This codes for CSVGGGRNGYTF.

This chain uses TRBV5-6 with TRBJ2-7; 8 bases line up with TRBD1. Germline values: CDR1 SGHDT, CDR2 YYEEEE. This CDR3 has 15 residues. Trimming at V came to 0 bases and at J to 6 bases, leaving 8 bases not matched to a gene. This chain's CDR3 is CASSLGFTGQVEQYF. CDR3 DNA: TGTGCCAGCAGCTTGGGGTTCACGGGACAGGTCGAGCAGTACTTC.

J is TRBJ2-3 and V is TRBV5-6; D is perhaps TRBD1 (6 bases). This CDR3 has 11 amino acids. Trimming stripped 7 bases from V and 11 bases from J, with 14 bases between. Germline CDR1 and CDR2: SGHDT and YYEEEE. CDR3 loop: CASGVPGQQYF. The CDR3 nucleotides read TGTGCCAGCGGGGTACCGGGACAGCAGTATTTT.

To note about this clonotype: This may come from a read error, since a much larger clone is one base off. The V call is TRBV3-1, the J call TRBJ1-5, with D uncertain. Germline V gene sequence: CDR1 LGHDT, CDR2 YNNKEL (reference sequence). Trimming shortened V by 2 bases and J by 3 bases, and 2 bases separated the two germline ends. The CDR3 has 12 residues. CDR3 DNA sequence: TGTGCCAGCAGCCAACTCAATCAGCCCCAGCATTTT. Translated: CASSQLNQPQHF.